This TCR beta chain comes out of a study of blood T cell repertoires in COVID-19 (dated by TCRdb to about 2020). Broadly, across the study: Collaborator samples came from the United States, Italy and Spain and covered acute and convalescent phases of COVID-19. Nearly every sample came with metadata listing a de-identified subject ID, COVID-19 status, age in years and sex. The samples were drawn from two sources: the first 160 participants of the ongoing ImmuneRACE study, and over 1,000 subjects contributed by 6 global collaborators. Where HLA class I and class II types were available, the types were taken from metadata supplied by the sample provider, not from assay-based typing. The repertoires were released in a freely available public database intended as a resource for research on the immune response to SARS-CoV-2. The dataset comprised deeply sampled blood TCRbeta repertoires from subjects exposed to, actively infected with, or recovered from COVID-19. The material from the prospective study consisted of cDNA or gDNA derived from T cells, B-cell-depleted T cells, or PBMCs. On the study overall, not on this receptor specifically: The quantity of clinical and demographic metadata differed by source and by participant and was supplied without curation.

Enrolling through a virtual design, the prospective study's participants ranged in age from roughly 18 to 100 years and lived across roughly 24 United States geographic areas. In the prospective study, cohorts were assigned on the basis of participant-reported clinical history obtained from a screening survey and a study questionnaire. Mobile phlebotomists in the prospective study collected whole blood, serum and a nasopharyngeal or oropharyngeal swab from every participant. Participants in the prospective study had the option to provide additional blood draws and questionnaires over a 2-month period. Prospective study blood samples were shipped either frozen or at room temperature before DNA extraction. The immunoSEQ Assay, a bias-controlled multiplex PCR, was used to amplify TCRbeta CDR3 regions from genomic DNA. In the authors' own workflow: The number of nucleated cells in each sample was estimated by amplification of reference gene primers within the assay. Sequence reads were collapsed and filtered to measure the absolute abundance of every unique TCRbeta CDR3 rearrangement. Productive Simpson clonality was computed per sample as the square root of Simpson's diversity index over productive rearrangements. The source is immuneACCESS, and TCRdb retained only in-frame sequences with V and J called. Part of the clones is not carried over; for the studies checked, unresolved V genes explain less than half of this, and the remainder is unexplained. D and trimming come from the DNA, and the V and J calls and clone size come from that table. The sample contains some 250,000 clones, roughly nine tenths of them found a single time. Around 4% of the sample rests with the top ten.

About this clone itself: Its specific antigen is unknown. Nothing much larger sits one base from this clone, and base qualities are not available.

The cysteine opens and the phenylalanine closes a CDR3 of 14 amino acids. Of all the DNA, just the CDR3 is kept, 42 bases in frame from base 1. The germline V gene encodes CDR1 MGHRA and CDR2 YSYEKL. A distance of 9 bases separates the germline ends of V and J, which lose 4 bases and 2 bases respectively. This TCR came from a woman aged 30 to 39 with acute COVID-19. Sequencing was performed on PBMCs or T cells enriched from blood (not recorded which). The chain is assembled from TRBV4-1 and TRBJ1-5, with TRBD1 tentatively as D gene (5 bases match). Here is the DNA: TGCGCCAGCAGCCCCAGGGTCGGCAATCAGCCCCAGCATTTT. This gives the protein CASSPRVGNQPQHF.